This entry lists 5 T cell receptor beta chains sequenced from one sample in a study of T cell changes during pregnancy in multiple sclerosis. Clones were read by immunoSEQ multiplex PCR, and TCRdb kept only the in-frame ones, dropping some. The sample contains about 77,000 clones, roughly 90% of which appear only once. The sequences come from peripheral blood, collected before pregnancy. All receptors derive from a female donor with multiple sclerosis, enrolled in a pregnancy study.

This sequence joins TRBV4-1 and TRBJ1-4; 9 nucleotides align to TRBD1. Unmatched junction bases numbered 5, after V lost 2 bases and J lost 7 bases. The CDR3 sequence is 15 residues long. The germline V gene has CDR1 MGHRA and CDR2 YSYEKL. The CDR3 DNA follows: TGCGCCAGCAGCCAACGGGGACAGGGTGGTGAAAAACTGTTTTTT. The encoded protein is CASSQRGQGGEKLFF.

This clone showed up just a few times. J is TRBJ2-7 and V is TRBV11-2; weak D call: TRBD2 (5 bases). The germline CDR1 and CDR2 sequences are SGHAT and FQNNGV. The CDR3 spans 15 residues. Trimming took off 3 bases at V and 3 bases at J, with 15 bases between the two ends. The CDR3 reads CASSFIGRGYYEQYF. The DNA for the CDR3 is TGTGCCAGCAGCTTCATCGGCAGAGGGTACTACGAGCAGTACTTC.

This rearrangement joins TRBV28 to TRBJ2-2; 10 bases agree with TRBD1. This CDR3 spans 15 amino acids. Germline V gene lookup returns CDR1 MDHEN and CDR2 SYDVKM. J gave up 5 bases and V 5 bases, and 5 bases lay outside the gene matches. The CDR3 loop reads CASSIWGQGTGELFF. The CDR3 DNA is TGTGCCAGCAGTATCTGGGGACAGGGGACCGGGGAGCTGTTTTTT.

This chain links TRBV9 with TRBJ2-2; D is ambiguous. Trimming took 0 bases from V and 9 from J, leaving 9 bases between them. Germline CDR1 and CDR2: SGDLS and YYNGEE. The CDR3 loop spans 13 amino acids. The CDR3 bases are TGTGCCAGCAGCGTAGCTGTGGGCCGGGAGCTGTTTTTT. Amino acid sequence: CASSVAVGRELFF.

The CDR3 region is CASSPWGGPYNEQFF. Here the CDR3 DNA reads TGTGCCAGCTCACCATGGGGGGGGCCCTACAATGAGCAGTTCTTC. This chain connects TRBV18 to TRBJ2-1, with D perhaps matching TRBD2 (7 bases). From germline, CDR1 is KGHSH and CDR2 LQKENI. Trimming pared 2 bases from V and 2 bases from J, leaving 10 bases between. The CDR3 loop spans 15 amino acids.